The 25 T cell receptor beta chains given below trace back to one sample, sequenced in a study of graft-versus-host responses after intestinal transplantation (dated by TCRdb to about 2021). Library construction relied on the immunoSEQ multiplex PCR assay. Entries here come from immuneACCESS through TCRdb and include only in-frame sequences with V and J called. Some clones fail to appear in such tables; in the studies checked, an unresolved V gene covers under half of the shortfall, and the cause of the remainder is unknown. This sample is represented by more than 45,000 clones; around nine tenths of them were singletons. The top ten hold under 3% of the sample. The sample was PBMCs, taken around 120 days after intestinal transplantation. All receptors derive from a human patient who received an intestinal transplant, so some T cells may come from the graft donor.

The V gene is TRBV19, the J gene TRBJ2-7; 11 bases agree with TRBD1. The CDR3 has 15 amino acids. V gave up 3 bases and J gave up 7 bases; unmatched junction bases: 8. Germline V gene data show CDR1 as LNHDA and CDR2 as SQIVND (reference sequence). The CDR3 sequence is CASSIGQGALREQYF. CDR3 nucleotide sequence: TGTGCCAGTAGTATTGGACAGGGGGCATTGCGGGAGCAGTACTTC.

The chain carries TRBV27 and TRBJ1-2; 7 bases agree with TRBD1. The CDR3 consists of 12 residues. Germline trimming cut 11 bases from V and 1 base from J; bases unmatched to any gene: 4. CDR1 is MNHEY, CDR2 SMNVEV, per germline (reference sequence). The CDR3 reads CAVRGDNYGYTF. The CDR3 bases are TGTGCCGTCAGGGGGGATAACTATGGCTACACCTTC.

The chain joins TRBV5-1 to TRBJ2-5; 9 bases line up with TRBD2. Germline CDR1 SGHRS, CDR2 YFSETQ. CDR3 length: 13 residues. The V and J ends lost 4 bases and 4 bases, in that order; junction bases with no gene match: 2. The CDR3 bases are TGCGCCAGCAGCCTACTAGCGGGAGAGACCCAGTACTTC. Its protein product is CASSLLAGETQYF.

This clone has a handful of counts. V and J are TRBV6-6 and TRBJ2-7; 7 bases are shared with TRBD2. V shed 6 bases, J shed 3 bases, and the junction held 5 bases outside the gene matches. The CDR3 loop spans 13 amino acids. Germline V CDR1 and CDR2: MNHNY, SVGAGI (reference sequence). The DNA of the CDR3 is TGTGCCAGCAGCTATCTAGCGGACTACGAGCAGTACTTC. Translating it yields CASSYLADYEQYF.

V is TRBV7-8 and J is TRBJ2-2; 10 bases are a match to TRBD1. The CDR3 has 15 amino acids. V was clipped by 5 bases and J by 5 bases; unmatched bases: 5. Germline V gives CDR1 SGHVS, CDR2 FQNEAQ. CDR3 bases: TGTGCCAGCAGCCCGTGGACAGGGGGAACCGGGGAGCTGTTTTTT. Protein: CASSPWTGGTGELFF.

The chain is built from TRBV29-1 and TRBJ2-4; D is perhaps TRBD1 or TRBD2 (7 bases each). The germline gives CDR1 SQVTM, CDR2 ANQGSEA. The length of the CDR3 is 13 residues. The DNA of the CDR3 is TGCAGTGGGCAGGGGGGGGATGGAAACATTCAGTACTTC. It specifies CSGQGGDGNIQYF.

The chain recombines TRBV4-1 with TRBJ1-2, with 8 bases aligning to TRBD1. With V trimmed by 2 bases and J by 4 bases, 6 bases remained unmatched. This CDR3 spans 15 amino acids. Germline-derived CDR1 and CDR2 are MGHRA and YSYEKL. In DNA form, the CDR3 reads TGCGCCAGCAGCCAAAACTTGGACAGGGTCTATGGCTACACCTTC. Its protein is CASSQNLDRVYGYTF.

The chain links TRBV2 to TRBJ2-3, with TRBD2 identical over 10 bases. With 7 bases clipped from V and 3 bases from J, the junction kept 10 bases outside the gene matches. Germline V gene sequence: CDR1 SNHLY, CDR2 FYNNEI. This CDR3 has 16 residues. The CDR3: CASKGRLAGVTDTQYF. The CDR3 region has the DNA TGTGCCAGCAAGGGACGCCTAGCGGGAGTAACAGATACGCAGTATTTT.

CDR3 DNA sequence: TGTGCCAGTAGTAAACGGGACAGCCCAGAAAGGGAGACCCAGTACTTC. Protein product: CASSKRDSPERETQYF. The chain couples TRBV19 to TRBJ2-5, with 7 bases fitting TRBD1. This CDR3 spans 16 amino acids. With 4 bases clipped from V and 5 bases from J, the junction kept 13 bases outside the gene matches. CDR1 is LNHDA and CDR2 is SQIVND in the germline V gene (reference sequence).

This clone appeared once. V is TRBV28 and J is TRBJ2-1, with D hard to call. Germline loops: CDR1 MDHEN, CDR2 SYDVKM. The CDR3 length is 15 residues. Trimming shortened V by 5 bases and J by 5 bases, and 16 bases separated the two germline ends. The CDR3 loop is CASSTGRTQNNEQFF. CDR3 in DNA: TGTGCCAGCAGTACCGGGCGCACCCAGAACAATGAGCAGTTCTTC.

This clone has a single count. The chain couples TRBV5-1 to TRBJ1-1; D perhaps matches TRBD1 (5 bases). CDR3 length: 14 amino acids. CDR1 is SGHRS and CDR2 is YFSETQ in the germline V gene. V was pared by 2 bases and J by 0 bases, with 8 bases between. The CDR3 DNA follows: TGCGCCAGCAGCTTAGACAGTTTGAACACTGAAGCTTTCTTT. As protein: CASSLDSLNTEAFF.

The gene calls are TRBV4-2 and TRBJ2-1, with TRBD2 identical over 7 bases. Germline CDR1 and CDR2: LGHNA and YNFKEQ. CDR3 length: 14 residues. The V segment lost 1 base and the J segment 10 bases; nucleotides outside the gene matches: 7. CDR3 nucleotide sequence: TGTGCCAGCAGCCAAGGGGGAGGGAGCGGCGAGCAGTTCTTC. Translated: CASSQGGGSGEQFF.

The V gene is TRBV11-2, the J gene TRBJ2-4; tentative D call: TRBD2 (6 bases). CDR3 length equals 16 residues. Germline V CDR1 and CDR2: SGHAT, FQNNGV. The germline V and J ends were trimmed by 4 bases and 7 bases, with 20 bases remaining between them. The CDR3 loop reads CASSSYGTIGGNIQYF. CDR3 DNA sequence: TGTGCCAGCAGCTCATATGGGACCATTGGGGGGAACATTCAGTACTTC.

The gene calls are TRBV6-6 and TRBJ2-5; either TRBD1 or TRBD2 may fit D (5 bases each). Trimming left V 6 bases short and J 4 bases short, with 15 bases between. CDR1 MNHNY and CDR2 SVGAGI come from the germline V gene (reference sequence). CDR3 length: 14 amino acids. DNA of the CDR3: TGTGCCAGCAGCCTAGCAGGGAATTCAGAGACCCAGTACTTC. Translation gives CASSLAGNSETQYF.

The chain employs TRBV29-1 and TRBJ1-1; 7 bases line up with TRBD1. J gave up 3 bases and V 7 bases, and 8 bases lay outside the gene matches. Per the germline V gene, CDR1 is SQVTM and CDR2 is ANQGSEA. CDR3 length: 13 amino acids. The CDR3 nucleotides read TGCAGCGCTTTAAGGGGGCGGGACACTGAAGCTTTCTTT. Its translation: CSALRGRDTEAFF.

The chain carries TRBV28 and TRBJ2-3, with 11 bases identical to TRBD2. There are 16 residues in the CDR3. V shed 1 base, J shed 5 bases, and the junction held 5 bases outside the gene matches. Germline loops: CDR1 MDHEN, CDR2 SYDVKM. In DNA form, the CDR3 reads TGTGCCAGCAGTTTATTTGGTAGCGGGAGGGGAGATACGCAGTATTTT. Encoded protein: CASSLFGSGRGDTQYF.

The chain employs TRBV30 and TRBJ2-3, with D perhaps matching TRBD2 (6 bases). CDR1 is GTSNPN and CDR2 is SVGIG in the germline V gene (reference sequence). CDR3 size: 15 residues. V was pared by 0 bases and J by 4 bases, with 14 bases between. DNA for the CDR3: TGTGCCTGGAGTGTCCCGACTAGTAGCCCAGATACGCAGTATTTT. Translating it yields CAWSVPTSSPDTQYF.

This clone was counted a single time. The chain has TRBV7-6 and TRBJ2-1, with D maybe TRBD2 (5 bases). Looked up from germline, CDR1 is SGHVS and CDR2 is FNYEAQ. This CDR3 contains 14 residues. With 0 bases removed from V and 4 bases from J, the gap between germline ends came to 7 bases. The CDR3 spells CASSLAGAYNEQFF. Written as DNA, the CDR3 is TGTGCCAGCAGCTTAGCGGGAGCATACAATGAGCAGTTCTTC.

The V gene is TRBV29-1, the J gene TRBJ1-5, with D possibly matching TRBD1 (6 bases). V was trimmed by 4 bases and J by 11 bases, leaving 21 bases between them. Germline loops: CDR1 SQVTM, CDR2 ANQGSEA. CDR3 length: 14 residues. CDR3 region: CSVADRASVGAQHF. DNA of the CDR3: TGCAGCGTTGCGGACAGAGCTAGCGTAGGGGCCCAGCATTTT.

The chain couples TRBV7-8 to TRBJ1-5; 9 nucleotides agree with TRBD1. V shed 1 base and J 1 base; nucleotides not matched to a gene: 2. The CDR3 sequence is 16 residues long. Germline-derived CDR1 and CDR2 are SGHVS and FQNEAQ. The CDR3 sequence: CASSLGGQGSNQPQHF. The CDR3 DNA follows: TGTGCCAGCAGCTTAGGGGGACAGGGAAGCAATCAGCCCCAGCATTTT. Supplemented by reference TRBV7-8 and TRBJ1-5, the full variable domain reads GAGVSQSPRYKVAKRGQDVALRCDPISGHVSLFWYQQALGQGPEFLTYFQNEAQLDKSGLPSDRFFAERPEGSVSTLKIQRTQQEDSAVYLCASSLGGQGSNQPQHFGDGTRLSIL.

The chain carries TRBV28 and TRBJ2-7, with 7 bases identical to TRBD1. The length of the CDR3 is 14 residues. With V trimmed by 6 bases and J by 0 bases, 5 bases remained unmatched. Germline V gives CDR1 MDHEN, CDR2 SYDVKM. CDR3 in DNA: TGTGCCAGCAGAGGTGGGGACAGCTCCTACGAGCAGTACTTC. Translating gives CASRGGDSSYEQYF.

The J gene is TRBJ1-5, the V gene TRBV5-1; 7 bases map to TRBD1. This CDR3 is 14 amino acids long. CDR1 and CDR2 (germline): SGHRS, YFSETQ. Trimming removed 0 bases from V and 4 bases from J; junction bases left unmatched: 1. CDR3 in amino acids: CASSLAGGNQPQHF. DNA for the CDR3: TGCGCCAGCAGCTTGGCAGGGGGGAATCAGCCCCAGCATTTT.

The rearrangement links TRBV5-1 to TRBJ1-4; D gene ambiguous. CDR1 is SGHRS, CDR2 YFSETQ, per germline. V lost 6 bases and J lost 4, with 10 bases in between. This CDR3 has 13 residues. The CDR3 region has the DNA TGCGCCAGCATGAAACAGTATAATGAAAAACTGTTTTTT. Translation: CASMKQYNEKLFF.

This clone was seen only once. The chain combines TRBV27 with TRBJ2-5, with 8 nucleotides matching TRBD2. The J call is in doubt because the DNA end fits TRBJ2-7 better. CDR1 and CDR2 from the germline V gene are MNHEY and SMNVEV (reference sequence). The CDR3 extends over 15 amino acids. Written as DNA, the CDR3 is TGTGCCAGCAGCCGAAGACTAGCGTCGACCTACGAGCAGTACTTC. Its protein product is CASSRRLASTYEQYF.

The chain's CDR3 is CASSGGAFYEQYF. CDR3 bases: TGCGCCAGCAGCGGGGGGGCCTTTTACGAGCAGTACTTC. The rearrangement uses TRBV5-1 and TRBJ2-7, with D maybe TRBD2 (7 bases). Germline CDR1 reads SGHRS; CDR2 reads YFSETQ. The V end was cut by 4 bases, the J end by 4 bases, with 12 bases between. The CDR3 sequence is 13 residues long.